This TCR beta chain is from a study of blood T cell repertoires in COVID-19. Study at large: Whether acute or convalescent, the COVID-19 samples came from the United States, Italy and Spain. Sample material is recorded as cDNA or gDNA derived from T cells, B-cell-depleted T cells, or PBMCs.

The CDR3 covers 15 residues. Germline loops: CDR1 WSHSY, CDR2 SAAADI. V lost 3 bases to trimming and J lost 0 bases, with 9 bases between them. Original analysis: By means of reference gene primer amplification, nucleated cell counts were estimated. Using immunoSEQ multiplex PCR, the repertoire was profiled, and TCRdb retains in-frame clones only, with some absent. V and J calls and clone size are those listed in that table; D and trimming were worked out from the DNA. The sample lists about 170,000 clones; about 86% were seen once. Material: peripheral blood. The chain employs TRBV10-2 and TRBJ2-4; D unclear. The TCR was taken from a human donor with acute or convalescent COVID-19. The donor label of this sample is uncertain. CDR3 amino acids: CASSDQQTAKNIQYF. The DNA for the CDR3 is TGCGCCAGCAGTGATCAACAGACAGCCAAAAACATTCAGTACTTC.